This TCR beta chain was identified during a study of OX40 agonist ivuxolimab in advanced cancers. On the study more broadly: With ivuxolimab, an agonistic anti-OX40 (CD134) antibody, patients were treated. The dose-escalation cohort had hepatocellular carcinoma, melanoma, renal cell or head and neck cancer. Partial response was recorded in three patients: one hepatocellular carcinoma and two cutaneous melanoma cases. General study findings and limits: The authors also found low normalized T-cell clonal expansion in some nonresponders.

A remark on this clone: Its specificity is unknown.

The germline gives CDR1 SGHRS, CDR2 YFSETQ. Trimming cost V 5 bases and J 5 bases, with 9 bases left between them. The CDR3 spans 12 residues. Generated by immunoSEQ multiplex PCR, the TCRdb table keeps only in-frame clones and is missing some. This table has 57,000 or so clones, over 80% appearing once. The sample consisted of CD4+ or CD8+ T cells sorted from blood, taken in a trial of the OX40 agonist ivuxolimab. The receptor's source is an adult with an advanced solid tumor such as melanoma, head and neck, liver or kidney cancer. V and J are TRBV5-1 and TRBJ2-3; D ambiguous. The CDR3 bases are TGCGCCAGCAGAGTGAACGTAGATACGCAGTATTTT. This gives the protein CASRVNVDTQYF.